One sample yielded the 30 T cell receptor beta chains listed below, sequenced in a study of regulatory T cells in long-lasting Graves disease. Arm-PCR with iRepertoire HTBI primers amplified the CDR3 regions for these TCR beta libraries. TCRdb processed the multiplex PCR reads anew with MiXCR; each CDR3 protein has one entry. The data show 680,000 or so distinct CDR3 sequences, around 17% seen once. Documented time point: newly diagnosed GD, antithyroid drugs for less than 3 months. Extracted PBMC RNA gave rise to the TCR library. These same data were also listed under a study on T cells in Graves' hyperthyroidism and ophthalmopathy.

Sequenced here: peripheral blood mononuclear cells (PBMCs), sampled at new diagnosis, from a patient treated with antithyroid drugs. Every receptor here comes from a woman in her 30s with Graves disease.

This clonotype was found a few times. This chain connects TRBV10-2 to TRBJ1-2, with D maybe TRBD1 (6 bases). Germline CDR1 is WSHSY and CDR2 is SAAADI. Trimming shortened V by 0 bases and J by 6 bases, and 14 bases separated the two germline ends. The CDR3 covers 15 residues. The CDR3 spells CASSESRYRVDGYTF. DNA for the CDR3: TGCGCCAGCAGTGAGTCGCGTTACAGGGTAGATGGCTACACCTTC.

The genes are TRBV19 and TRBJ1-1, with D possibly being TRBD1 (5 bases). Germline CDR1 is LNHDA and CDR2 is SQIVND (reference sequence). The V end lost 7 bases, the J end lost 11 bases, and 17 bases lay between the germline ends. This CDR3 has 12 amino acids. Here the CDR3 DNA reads TGTGCCAGTACCCCCCGGGGCCCCGAGGCTTTCTTT. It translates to CASTPRGPEAFF.

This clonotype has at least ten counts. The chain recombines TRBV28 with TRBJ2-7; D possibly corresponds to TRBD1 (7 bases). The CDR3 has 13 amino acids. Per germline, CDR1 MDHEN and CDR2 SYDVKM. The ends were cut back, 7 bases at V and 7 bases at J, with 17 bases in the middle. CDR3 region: CASTVNQGGEQYF. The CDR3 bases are TGTGCCAGCACCGTGAATCAGGGGGGAGAGCAGTACTTC.

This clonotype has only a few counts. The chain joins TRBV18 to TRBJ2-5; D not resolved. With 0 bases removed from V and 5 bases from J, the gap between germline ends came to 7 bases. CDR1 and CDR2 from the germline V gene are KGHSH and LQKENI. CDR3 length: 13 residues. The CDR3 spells CASSPPLRETQYF. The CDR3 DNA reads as TGTGCCAGCTCACCACCCCTGCGGGAGACCCAGTACTTC. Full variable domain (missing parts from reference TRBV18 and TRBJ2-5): NAGVMQNPRHLVRRRGQEARLRCSPMKGHSHVYWYRQLPEEGLKFMVYLQKENIIDESGMPKERFSAEFPKEGPSILRIQQVVRGDSAAYFCASSPPLRETQYFGPGTRLLVL.

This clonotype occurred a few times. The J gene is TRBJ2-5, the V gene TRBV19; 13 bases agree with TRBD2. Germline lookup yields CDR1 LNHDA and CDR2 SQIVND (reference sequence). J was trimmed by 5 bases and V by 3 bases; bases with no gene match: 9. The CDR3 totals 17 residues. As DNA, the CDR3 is TGTGCCAGTAGTATCCCGGGACTAGCGGGAACAGGGGAGACCCAGTACTTC. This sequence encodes CASSIPGLAGTGETQYF.

The CDR3 DNA sequence: TGTGCCAGCAGTTACCCAGGGACCTATGGCTACACCTTC. Its translation: CASSYPGTYGYTF. The chain is built from TRBV6-5 and TRBJ1-2; D may be TRBD1 (5 bases). Germline V gene sequence: CDR1 MNHEY, CDR2 SVGAGI. The CDR3 totals 13 residues. V was cut by 2 bases and J by 4 bases, with 8 bases left in between.

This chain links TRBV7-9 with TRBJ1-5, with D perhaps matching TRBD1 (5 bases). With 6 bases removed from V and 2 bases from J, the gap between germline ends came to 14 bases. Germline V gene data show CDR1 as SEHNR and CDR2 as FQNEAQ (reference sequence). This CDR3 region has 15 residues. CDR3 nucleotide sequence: TGTGCCAGCAGTCGGTCTGACAGTGGCAATCAGCCCCAGCATTTT. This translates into CASSRSDSGNQPQHF.

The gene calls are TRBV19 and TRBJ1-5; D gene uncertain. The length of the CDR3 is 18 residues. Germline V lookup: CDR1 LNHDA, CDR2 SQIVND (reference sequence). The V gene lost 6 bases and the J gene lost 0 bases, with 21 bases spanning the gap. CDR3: CASSREKIIRYSNQPQHF. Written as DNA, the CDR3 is TGTGCCAGTAGCCGAGAAAAAATTATTCGGTATAGCAATCAGCCCCAGCATTTT.

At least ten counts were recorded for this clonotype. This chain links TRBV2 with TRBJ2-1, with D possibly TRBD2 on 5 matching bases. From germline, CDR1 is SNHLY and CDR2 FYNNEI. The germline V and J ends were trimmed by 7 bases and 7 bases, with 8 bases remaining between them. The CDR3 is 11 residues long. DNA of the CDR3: TGTGCCAGCATCGAGGGAAATGAGCAGTTCTTC. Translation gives CASIEGNEQFF.

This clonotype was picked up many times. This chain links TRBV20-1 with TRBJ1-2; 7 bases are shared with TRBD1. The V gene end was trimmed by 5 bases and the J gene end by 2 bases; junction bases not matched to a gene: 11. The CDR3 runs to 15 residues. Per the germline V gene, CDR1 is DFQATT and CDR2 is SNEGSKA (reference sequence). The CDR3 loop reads CSAEFGTVNNYGYTF. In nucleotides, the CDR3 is TGCAGTGCTGAATTCGGGACAGTTAACAACTATGGCTACACCTTC.

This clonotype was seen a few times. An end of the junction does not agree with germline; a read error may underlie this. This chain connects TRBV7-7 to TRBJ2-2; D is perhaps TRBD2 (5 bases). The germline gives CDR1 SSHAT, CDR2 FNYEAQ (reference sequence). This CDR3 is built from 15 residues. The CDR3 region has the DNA TGTGCTAGCAGCTTTTCTGGAGAGGGCACCGGGGAGCTGTTTTTT. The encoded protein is CASSFSGEGTGELFF.

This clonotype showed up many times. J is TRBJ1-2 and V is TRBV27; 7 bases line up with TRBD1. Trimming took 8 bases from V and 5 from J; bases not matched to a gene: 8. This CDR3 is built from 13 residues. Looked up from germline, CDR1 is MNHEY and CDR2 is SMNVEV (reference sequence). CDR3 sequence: CASHPRQGYGYTF. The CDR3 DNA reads TGTGCCAGCCACCCCCGACAGGGTTATGGCTACACCTTC.

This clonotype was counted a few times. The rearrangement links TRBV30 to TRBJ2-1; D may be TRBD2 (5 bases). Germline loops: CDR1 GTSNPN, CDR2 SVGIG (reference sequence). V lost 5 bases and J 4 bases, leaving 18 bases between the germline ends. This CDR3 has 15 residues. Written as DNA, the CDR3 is TGTGCCTGGGCTGCGTGGAGGACTCGATACAATGAGCAGTTCTTC. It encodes CAWAAWRTRYNEQFF. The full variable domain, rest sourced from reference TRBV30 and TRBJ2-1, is SQTIHQWPATLVQPVGSPLSLECTVEGTSNPNLYWYRQAAGRGLQLLFYSVGIGQISSEVPQNLSASRPQDRQFILSSKKLLLSDSGFYLCAWAAWRTRYNEQFFGPGTRLTVL.

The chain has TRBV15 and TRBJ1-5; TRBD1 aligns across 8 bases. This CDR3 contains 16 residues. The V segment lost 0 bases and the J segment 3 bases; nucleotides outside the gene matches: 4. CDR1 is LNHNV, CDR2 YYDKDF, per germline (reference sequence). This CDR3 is CATSRDDRGFNQPQHF. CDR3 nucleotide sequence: TGTGCCACCAGCAGAGATGACAGGGGATTCAATCAGCCCCAGCATTTT.

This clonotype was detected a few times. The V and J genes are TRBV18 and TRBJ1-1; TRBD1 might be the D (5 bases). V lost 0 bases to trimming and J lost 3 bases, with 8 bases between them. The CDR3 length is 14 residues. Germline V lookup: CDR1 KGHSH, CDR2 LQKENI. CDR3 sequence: CASSPPGDYTEAFF. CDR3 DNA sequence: TGTGCCAGCTCACCACCCGGGGACTACACTGAAGCTTTCTTT.

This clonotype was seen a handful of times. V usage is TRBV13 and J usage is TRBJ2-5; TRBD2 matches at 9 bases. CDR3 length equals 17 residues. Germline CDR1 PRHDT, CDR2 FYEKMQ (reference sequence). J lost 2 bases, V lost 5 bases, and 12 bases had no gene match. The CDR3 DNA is TGTGCCAGCAGCCCGGGCCTTAGCGGGAGTAGGCAAGAGACCCAGTACTTC. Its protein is CASSPGLSGSRQETQYF.

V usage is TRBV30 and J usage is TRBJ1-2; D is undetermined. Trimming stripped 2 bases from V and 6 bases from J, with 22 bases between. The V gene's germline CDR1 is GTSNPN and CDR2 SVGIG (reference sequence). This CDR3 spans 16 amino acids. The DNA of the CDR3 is TGTGCCTGGAGTCGGCTAATTAGCGTATGGTTCAATGGCTACACCTTC. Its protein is CAWSRLISVWFNGYTF.

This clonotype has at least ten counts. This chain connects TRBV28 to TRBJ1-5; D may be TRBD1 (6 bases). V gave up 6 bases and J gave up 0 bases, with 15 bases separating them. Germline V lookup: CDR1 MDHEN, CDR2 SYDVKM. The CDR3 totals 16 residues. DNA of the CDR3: TGTGCCAGCAGGGGGGGGACACTCAATAGCAATCAGCCCCAGCATTTT. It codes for CASRGGTLNSNQPQHF.

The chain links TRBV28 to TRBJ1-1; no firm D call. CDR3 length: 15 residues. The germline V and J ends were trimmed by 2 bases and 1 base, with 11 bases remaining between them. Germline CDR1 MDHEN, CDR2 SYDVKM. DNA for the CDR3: TGTGCCAGCAGTTTACGGCAAGGGCGGAACACTGAAGCTTTCTTT. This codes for CASSLRQGRNTEAFF.

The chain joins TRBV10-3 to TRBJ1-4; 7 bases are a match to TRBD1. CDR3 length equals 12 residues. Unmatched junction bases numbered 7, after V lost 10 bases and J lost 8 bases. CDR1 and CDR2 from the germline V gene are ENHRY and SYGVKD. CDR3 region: CATGDSQEKLFF. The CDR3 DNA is TGTGCCACGGGGGACAGTCAAGAAAAACTGTTTTTT.

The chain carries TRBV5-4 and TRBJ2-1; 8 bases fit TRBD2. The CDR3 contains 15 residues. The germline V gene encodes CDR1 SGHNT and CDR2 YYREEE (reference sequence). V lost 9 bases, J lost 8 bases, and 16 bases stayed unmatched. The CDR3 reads CATSAPGLGVHEQFF. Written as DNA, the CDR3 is TGTGCCACCTCCGCCCCGGGACTAGGGGTCCATGAGCAGTTCTTC. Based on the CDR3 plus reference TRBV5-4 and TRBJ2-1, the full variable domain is ETGVTQSPTHLIKTRGQQVTLRCSSQSGHNTVSWYQQALGQGPQFIFQYYREEENGRGNFPPRFSGLQFPNYSSELNVNALELDDSALYLCATSAPGLGVHEQFFGPGTRLTVL.

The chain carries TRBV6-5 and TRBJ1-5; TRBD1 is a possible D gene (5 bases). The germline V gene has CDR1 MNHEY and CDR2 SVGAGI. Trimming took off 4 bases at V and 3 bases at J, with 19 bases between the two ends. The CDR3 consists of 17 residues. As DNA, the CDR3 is TGTGCCAGCAGTTGGACACCGCCGGACGGATACAATCAGCCCCAGCATTTT. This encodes CASSWTPPDGYNQPQHF.

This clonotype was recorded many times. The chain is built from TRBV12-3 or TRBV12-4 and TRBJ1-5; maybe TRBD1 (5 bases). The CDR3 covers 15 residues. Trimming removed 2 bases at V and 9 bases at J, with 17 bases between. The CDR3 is CASSLWDVSHRPQHF. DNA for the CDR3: TGTGCCAGCAGTTTATGGGACGTATCCCATCGGCCCCAGCATTTT.

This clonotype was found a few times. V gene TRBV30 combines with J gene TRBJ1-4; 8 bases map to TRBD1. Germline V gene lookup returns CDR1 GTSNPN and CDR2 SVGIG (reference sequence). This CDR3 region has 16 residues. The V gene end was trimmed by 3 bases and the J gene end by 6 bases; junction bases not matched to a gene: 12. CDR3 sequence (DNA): TGTGCCTGGAGAAGGCCTACGGACAGGGTGGATGAAAAACTGTTTTTT. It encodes CAWRRPTDRVDEKLFF.

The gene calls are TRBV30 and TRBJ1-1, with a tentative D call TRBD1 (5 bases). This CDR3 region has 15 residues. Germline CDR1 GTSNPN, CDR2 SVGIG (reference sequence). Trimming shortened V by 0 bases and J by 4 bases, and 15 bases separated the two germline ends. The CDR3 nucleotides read TGTGCCTGGAGTGTACGCTGGGGCTGGAGCACTGAAGCTTTCTTT. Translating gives CAWSVRWGWSTEAFF.

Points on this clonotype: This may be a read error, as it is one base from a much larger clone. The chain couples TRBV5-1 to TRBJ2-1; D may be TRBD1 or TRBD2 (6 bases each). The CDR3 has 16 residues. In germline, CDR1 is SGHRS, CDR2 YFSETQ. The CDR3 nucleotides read TGCGCCAGCAGCCCTGGAGGGGCAGGGGATTGGAATGAGCAGCTCTTC. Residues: CASSPGGAGDWNEQLF.

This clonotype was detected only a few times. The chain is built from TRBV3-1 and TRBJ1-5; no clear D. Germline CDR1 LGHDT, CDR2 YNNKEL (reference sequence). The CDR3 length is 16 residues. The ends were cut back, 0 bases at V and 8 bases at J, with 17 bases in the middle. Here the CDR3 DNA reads TGTGCCAGCAGCCAAGACAGGTGGACCGGGTTGGAGCCCCAGCATTTT. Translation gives CASSQDRWTGLEPQHF.

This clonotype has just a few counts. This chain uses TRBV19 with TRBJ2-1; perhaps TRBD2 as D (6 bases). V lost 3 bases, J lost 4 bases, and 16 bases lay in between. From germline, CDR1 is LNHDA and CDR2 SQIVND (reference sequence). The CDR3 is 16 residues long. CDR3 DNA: TGTGCCAGTAGTATCGGGCGGACTACCCGATACAATGAGCAGTTCTTC. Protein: CASSIGRTTRYNEQFF.

Written as DNA, the CDR3 is TGTGCCAGCAGTGACTGGGGGGCTGGGACCGGGGAGCTGTTTTTT. Protein product: CASSDWGAGTGELFF. V gene TRBV28 combines with J gene TRBJ2-2, with D perhaps assigned TRBD1 or TRBD2 (6 bases each). CDR1 MDHEN and CDR2 SYDVKM come from the germline V gene. The CDR3 sequence is 15 residues long. The V gene lost 5 bases and the J gene lost 5 bases, with 15 bases spanning the gap.

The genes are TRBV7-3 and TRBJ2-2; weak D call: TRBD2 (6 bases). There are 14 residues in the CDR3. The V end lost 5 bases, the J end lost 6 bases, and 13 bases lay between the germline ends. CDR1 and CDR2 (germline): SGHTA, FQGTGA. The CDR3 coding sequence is TGTGCCAGCAGCCCCATATCTAGCGCCGGGGAGCTGTTTTTT. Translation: CASSPISSAGELFF.